The 13 T cell receptor beta chains given below trace back to one sample, sequenced in a study of cytotoxic CD8 clonotypes in ibrutinib-treated CLL. Here immunoSEQ multiplex PCR was the method, and the copy in TCRdb shows in-frame clones only, minus some. This sample has some 150,000 clones, with around 76% found just once. The sequences come from PBMCs, collected after 24 months of ibrutinib treatment. The source of these receptors is a human donor with chronic lymphocytic leukemia.

V and J are TRBV19 and TRBJ2-7; D might be TRBD1 (6 bases). V was clipped by 9 bases and J by 7 bases, with 19 bases between them. Germline V gives CDR1 LNHDA, CDR2 SQIVND (reference sequence). The CDR3 is made up of 13 amino acids. The CDR3 nucleotides are TGTGCCAGCTCCGGACAGATCCTCCTGGAGCAGTACTTC. Its translation: CASSGQILLEQYF.

The genes are TRBV4-3 and TRBJ2-1; 13 bases align to TRBD2. The CDR3 is 14 amino acids. J lost 8 bases, V lost 4 bases, and 2 bases had no gene match. Germline V gives CDR1 LGHNA, CDR2 YSLEER. The CDR3 region is CASSRGTSGDEQFF. Here the CDR3 DNA reads TGCGCCAGCAGCCGCGGGACTAGCGGGGATGAGCAGTTCTTC.

The gene calls are TRBV4-1 and TRBJ2-5; D might be TRBD1 or TRBD2, each matching 7 bases. There are 15 residues in the CDR3. The V gene's germline CDR1 is MGHRA and CDR2 YSYEKL. V lost 7 bases and J 5 bases, leaving 20 bases between the germline ends. CDR3 region: CASTPGGASWETQYF. The CDR3 DNA sequence: TGCGCCAGCACCCCAGGGGGGGCTAGCTGGGAGACCCAGTACTTC.

The chain is built from TRBV14 and TRBJ2-7; TRBD1 agrees at 10 bases. V trimming: 4 bases; J trimming: 5 bases; junction bases outside the gene matches: 8. Germline V gene sequence: CDR1 SGHDN, CDR2 FVKESK. CDR3 size: 15 residues. CDR3 sequence reads: CASSPTGQGFHEQYF. Here the CDR3 DNA reads TGTGCCAGCAGCCCGACGGGACAGGGGTTCCACGAGCAGTACTTC.

The genes are TRBV5-1 and TRBJ1-1; perhaps TRBD1 as D (6 bases). V lost 4 bases and J 1 base, leaving 11 bases between the germline ends. In germline, CDR1 is SGHRS, CDR2 YFSETQ. The CDR3 extends over 14 amino acids. CDR3 loop: CASSAGHKNTEAFF. For the CDR3, the DNA is TGCGCCAGCAGCGCGGGACACAAGAACACTGAAGCTTTCTTT.

The CDR3 nucleotides read TGTGCCAGCAGCTTAGCCCCCCCAGCGGCGGTATCCTACAATGAGCAGTTCTTC. This translates into CASSLAPPAAVSYNEQFF. The V call is TRBV11-2, the J call TRBJ2-1, with D possibly TRBD2 on 5 matching bases. CDR3 length equals 18 residues. Germline V CDR1 and CDR2: SGHAT, FQNNGV. Trimming took 1 base from V and 1 from J, leaving 17 bases between them.

This chain connects TRBV27 to TRBJ2-5; 9 bases map to TRBD1. The ends lost 5 bases at V and 5 bases at J; junction bases unmatched: 12. CDR1 is MNHEY, CDR2 SMNVEV, per germline (reference sequence). This CDR3 is 16 amino acids long. The CDR3 reads CASSPRQGVGSETQYF. The CDR3 bases are TGTGCCAGCAGTCCACGACAGGGGGTTGGTTCGGAGACCCAGTACTTC.

V is TRBV4-3 and J is TRBJ1-2; no definite D call. There are 14 residues in the CDR3. V lost 1 base and J lost 8, with 14 bases in between. CDR1 and CDR2 from the germline V gene are LGHNA and YSLEER. This CDR3 reads CASSQGATKWGYTF. The CDR3 coding sequence is TGCGCCAGCAGCCAAGGGGCGACCAAGTGGGGCTACACCTTC.

V is TRBV11-2 and J is TRBJ1-1, with D perhaps matching TRBD1 (5 bases). The CDR3 is made up of 18 amino acids. Germline-derived CDR1 and CDR2 are SGHAT and FQNNGV. V was pared by 1 base and J by 4 bases, with 22 bases between. For the CDR3, the DNA is TGTGCCAGCAGCTTAGGGGGCAGGGTGGGCTTTTCGACCACTGAAGCTTTCTTT. Its translation is CASSLGGRVGFSTTEAFF.

The rearrangement uses TRBV7-3 and TRBJ2-2; D may be TRBD1 (6 bases). This CDR3 has 14 residues. In germline, CDR1 is SGHTA, CDR2 FQGTGA. V dropped 5 bases and J dropped 5 bases, with 12 bases sitting between them. The CDR3 bases are TGTGCCAGCAGCGCAGTAGGGGGAACCGGGGAGCTGTTTTTT. Translated, it gives CASSAVGGTGELFF. The full variable domain, completed using reference TRBV7-3 and TRBJ2-2, is GAGVSQTPSNKVTEKGKYVELRCDPISGHTALYWYRQSLGQGPEFLIYFQGTGAADDSGLPNDRFFAVRPEGSVSTLKIQRTERGDSAVYLCASSAVGGTGELFFGEGSRLTVL.

The chain employs TRBV7-6 and TRBJ2-2; 10 bases fit TRBD2. The junction had 1 base not matched to a gene; V was cut back by 5 bases and J by 1 base. The CDR3 covers 15 residues. Per the germline V gene, CDR1 is SGHVS and CDR2 is FNYEAQ. Here the CDR3 reads CASSRLAGNTGELFF. CDR3 DNA: TGTGCCAGCAGCCGACTAGCGGGGAACACCGGGGAGCTGTTTTTT.

The chain couples TRBV27 to TRBJ2-6; 7 bases map to TRBD2. The CDR3 totals 14 residues. The germline V gene has CDR1 MNHEY and CDR2 SMNVEV (reference sequence). V was pared by 5 bases and J by 3 bases, with 1 base of the junction left unmatched. The CDR3 bases are TGTGCCAGCAGTCGGGGGGATGGGGCCAACGTCCTGACTTTC. Protein sequence: CASSRGDGANVLTF.

The CDR3 protein is CATQGAENTEAFF. For the CDR3, the DNA is TGCGCCACCCAGGGTGCTGAGAACACTGAAGCTTTCTTT. The rearrangement links TRBV4-1 to TRBJ1-1, with a weak D call TRBD1 (5 bases). Trimming left V 10 bases short and J 1 base short, with 13 bases between. Germline CDR1 is MGHRA and CDR2 is YSYEKL. The CDR3 has 13 residues.